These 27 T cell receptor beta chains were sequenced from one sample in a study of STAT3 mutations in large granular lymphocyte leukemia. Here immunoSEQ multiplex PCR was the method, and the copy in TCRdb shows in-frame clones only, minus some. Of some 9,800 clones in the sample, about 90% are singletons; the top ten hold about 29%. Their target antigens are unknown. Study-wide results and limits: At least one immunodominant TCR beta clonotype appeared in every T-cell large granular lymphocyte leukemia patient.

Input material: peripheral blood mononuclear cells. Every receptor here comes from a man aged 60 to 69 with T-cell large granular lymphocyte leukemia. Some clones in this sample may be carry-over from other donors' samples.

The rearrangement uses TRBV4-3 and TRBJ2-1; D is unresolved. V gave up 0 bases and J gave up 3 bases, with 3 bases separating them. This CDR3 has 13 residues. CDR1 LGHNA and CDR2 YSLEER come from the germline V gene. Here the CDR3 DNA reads TGCGCCAGCAGCCAAGACAGCTACAATGAGCAGTTCTTC. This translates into CASSQDSYNEQFF.

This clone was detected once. In DNA form, the CDR3 reads TGTGCCAGTAGTATAGCCCAGGGGACCCCCCACACTGAAGCTTTCTTT. It codes for CASSIAQGTPHTEAFF. The chain employs TRBV19 and TRBJ1-1; D possibly corresponds to TRBD1 (6 bases). V lost 1 base and J 3 bases, leaving 15 bases between the germline ends. From germline, CDR1 is LNHDA and CDR2 SQIVND (reference sequence). This CDR3 spans 16 amino acids.

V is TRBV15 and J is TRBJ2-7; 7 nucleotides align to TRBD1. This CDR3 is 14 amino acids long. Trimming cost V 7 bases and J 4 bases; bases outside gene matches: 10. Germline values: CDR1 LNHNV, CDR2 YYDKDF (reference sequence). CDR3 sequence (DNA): TGTGCCACCAACCCCAGACAGGGTGTATACGAGCAGTACTTC. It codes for CATNPRQGVYEQYF.

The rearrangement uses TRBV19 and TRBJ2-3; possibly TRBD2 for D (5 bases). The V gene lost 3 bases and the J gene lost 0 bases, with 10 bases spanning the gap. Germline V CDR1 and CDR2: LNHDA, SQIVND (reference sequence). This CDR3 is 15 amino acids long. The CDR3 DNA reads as TGTGCCAGTAGTATGAGGACTCTAAGCACAGATACGCAGTATTTT. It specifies CASSMRTLSTDTQYF.

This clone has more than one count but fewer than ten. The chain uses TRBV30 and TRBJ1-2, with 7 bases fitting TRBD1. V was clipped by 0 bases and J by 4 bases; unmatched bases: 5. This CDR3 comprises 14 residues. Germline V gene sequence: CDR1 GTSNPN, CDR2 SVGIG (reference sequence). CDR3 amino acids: CAWSVGTDAYGYTF. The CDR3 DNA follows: TGTGCCTGGAGTGTAGGGACAGACGCCTATGGCTACACCTTC.

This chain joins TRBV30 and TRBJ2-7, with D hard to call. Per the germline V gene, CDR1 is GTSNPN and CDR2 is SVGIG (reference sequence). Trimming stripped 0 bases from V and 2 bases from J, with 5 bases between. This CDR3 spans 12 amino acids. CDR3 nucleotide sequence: TGTGCCTGGAGTGTAAGTGCCTACGAGCAGTACTTC. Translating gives CAWSVSAYEQYF.

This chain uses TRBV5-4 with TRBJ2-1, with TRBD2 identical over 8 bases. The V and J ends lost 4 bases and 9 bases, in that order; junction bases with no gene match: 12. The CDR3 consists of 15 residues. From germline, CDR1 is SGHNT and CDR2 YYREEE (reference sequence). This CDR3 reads CASSIPTLAGIEQFF. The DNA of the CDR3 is TGTGCCAGCAGCATACCAACCCTAGCGGGTATTGAGCAGTTCTTC.

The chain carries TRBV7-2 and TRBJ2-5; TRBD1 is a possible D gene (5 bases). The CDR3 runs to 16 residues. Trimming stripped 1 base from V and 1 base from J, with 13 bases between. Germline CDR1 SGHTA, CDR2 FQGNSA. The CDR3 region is CASSLGARTSQETQYF. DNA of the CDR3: TGTGCCAGCAGCTTAGGAGCCCGGACATCCCAAGAGACCCAGTACTTC.

The CDR3 nucleotides are TGTGCCAGCTCACCAGGGAACTACGAGCAGTACTTC. It codes for CASSPGNYEQYF. The V and J genes are TRBV18 and TRBJ2-7; no reliable D call. This CDR3 region has 12 residues. CDR1 KGHSH and CDR2 LQKENI come from the germline V gene. Trimming removed 2 bases from V and 3 bases from J, with 5 bases in between.

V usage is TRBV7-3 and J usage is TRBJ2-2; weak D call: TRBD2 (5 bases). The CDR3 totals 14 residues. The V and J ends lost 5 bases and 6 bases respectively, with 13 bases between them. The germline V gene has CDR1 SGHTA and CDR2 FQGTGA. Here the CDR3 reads CASSPPGGPGELFF. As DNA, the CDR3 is TGTGCCAGCAGCCCCCCCGGAGGTCCCGGGGAGCTGTTTTTT.

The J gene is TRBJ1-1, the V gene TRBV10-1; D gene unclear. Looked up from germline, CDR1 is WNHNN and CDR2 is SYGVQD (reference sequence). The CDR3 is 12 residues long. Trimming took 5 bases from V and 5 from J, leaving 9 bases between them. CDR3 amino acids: CASSFHGTEAFF. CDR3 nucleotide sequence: TGCGCCAGCAGTTTCCATGGAACTGAAGCTTTCTTT.

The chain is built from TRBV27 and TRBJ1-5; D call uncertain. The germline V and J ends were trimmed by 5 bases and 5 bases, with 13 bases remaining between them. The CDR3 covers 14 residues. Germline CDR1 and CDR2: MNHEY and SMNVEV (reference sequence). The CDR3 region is CASSPLTGDQPQHF. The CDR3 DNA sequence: TGTGCCAGCAGTCCTCTGACCGGGGATCAGCCCCAGCATTTT.

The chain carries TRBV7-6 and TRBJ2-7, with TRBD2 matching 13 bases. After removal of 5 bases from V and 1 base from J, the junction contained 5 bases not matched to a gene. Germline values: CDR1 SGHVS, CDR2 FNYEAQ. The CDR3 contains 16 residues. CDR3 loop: CASSGGTSGVSYEQYF. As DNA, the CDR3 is TGTGCCAGCAGCGGCGGGACTAGCGGGGTTTCCTACGAGCAGTACTTC.

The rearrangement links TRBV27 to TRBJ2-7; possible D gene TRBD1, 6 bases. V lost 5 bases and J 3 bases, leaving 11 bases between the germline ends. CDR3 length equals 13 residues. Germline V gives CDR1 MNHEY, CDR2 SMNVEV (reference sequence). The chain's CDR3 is CASSIRDNYEQYF. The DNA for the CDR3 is TGTGCCAGCAGTATCCGGGACAACTACGAGCAGTACTTC.

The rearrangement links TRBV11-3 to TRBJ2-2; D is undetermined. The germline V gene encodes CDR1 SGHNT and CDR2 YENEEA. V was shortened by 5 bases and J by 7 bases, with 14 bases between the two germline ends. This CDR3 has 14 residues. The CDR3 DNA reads TGTGCCAGCAGCCCGCGTCAGGTGGGCGGGGAGCTGTTTTTT. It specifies CASSPRQVGGELFF.

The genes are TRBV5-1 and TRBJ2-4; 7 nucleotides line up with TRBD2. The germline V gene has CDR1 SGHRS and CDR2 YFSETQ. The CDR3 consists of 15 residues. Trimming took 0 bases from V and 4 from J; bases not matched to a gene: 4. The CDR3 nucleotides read TGCGCCAGCAGCTTGGGGGTTAGCGGGAAAAACATTCAGTACTTC. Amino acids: CASSLGVSGKNIQYF.

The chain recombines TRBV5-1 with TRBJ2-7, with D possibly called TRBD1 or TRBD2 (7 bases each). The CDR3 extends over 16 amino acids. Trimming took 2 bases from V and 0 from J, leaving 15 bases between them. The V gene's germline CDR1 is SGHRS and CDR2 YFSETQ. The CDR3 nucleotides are TGCGCCAGCAGCTTCCAGACAGGGAGGGGCTCCTACGAGCAGTACTTC. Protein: CASSFQTGRGSYEQYF.

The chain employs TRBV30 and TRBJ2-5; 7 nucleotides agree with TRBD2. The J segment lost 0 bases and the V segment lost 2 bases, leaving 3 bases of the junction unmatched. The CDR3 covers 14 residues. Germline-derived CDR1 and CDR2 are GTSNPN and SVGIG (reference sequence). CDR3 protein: CAWSKTSYQETQYF. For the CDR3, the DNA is TGTGCCTGGAGTAAGACTAGCTACCAAGAGACCCAGTACTTC.

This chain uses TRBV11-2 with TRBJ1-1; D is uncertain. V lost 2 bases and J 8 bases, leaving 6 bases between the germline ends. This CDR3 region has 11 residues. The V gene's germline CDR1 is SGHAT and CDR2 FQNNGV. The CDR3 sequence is CASSLLKEAFF. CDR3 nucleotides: TGTGCCAGCAGCTTATTGAAGGAAGCTTTCTTT.

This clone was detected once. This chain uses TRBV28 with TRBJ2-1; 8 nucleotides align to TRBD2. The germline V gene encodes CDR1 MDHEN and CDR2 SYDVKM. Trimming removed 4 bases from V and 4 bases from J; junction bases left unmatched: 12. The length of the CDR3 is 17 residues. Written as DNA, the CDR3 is TGTGCCAGCAGTTCTCAGAGCGTAGCGGGGCTATACAATGAGCAGTTCTTC. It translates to CASSSQSVAGLYNEQFF.

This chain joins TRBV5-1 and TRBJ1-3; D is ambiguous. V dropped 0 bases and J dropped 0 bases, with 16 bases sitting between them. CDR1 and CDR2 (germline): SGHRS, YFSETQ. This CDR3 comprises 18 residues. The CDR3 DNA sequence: TGCGCCAGCAGCTTGGTGGCAATCCGGGGTAGCTCTGGAAACACCATATATTTT. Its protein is CASSLVAIRGSSGNTIYF.

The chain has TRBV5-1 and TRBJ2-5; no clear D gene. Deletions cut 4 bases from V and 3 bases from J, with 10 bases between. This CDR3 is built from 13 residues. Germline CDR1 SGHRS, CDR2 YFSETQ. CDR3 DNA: TGCGCCAGCAGCGGGCAGGTGGAAGAGACCCAGTACTTC. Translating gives CASSGQVEETQYF.

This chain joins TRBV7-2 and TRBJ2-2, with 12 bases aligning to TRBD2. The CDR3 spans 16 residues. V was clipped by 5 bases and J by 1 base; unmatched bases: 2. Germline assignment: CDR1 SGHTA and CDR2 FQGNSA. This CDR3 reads CASSMGLAGNTGELFF. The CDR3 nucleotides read TGTGCCAGCAGCATGGGACTAGCGGGGAACACCGGGGAGCTGTTTTTT.

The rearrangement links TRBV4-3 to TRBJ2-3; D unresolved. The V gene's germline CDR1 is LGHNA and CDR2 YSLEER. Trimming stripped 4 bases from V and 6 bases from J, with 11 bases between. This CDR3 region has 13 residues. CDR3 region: CASSPTGTDTQYF. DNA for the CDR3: TGCGCCAGCAGCCCCACGGGTACGGATACGCAGTATTTT.

The CDR3 DNA reads TGTGCCAGCTCACCCGGACTAGCGGGAGAAGATACGCAGTATTTT. This codes for CASSPGLAGEDTQYF. J is TRBJ2-3 and V is TRBV18; TRBD2 matches at 13 bases. The CDR3 consists of 15 residues. After removal of 3 bases from V and 5 bases from J, the junction contained 2 bases not matched to a gene. Germline assignment: CDR1 KGHSH and CDR2 LQKENI.

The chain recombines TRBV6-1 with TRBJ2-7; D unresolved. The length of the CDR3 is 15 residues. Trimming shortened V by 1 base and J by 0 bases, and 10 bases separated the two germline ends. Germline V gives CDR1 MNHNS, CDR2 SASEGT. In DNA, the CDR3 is TGTGCCAGCAGTGAAGGTAGGCTGAGCTCCTACGAGCAGTACTTC. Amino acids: CASSEGRLSSYEQYF.

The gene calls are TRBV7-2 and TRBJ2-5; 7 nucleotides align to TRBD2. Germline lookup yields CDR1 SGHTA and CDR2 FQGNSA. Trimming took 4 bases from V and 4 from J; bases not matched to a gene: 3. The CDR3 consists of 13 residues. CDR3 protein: CASSYTGGETQYF. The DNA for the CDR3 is TGTGCCAGCAGCTATACGGGAGGAGAGACCCAGTACTTC. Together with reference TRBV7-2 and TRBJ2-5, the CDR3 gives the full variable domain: GAGVSQSPSNKVTEKGKDVELRCDPISGHTALYWYRQSLGQGLEFLIYFQGNSAPDKSGLPSDRFSAERTGGSVSTLTIQRTQQEDSAVYLCASSYTGGETQYFGPGTRLLVL.